The rows below give T cell receptor beta chains drawn from one sample of a study of shared T cell receptors in the human thymus. Assay: immunoSEQ multiplex PCR; the TCRdb copy retains only in-frame clones and omits some. The sample contains more than 550,000 clones, around 87% of which appear only once. This sample was also put to use in a study of human thymus T cells.

The sequenced sample consisted of thymocytes. Receptor source: a boy younger than two with a congenital heart defect. The CDR3 runs from the conserved cysteine through the conserved F or W. The order of the fields is clone size, J gene, V gene, CDR3 length, D gene, CDR3 DNA, CDR3 protein. A D gene is named only where the DNA matches it firmly. Where a row states a size, it is once, few, many or the class of an expanded clone; other rows omit it.

once	TRBJ1-2	TRBV7-5	14	NA	TGTGCCAGAAGCTTAGTGGCAGGGATCTATGGCTACACCTTC	CARSLVAGIYGYTF
NA	TRBJ2-7	TRBV4-1	17	NA	TGCGCCAGCAGCCAAGTCTCTCCCTTACTAGCCACCTACGAGCAGTACTTC	CASSQVSPLLATYEQYF
NA	TRBJ1-4	TRBV28	16	NA	TGTGCCAGCAGACCAGGGAAAAATGCAACTAATGAAAAACTGTTTTTT	CASRPGKNATNEKLFF
few	TRBJ2-7	TRBV9	15	TRBD1	TGTGCCAGCAGCGCGGGGACAGGGAGCTCCTACGAGCAGTACTTC	CASSAGTGSSYEQYF
NA	TRBJ2-3	TRBV28	15	NA	TGTGCCAGCATCCCGGTGGAGGGTAGAACAGATACGCAGTATTTT	CASIPVEGRTDTQYF
NA	TRBJ1-1	TRBV4-3	18	NA	TGCGCCAGCAGCCAAGATCACGGGGAAGGAGGTATGAACACTGAAGCTTTCTTT	CASSQDHGEGGMNTEAFF
NA	TRBJ2-5	TRBV6-1	12	TRBD1	TGTGCCACCCAGGGGGCTTGGGAGACCCAGTACTTC	CATQGAWETQYF
once	TRBJ2-7	TRBV19	15	TRBD1	TGTGCCAGTAGTATGCGTAGACAGGGGACCTACGAGCAGTACTTC	CASSMRRQGTYEQYF
NA	TRBJ2-5	TRBV27	17	TRBD1	TGTGCCAGCAGTTCTCCTTCCGGGACAGCTAAAGGAAAGACCCAGTACTTC	CASSSPSGTAKGKTQYF
NA	TRBJ1-3	TRBV6-4	17	TRBD1	TGTGCCAGCAGTGACTCGGAATACAGGGGCACTGGAAACACCATATATTTT	CASSDSEYRGTGNTIYF
NA	TRBJ1-2	TRBV4-3	13	NA	TGCGCCAGCAGCCCCCCCTCGGAGGGTTGCTACACCTTC	CASSPPSEGCYTF
NA	TRBJ2-3	TRBV2	14	TRBD1	TGTGCCAGCAGTCGACAGGGCGGCACAGATACGCAGTATTTT	CASSRQGGTDTQYF
NA	TRBJ2-3	TRBV5-1	16	TRBD2	TGCGCCAGCAGCCCGACTAGCGGGGGCCTCACAGATACGCAGTATTTT	CASSPTSGGLTDTQYF
NA	TRBJ2-3	TRBV9	14	NA	TGTGCCAGCAGCGTAGTAATAGAGTCAGATACGCAGTATTTT	CASSVVIESDTQYF
NA	TRBJ1-2	TRBV30	18	TRBD1	TGTGCCTGGAGACCCGGACACCCAAAGAGCGACAGGGTGCACGGCTACACCTTC	CAWRPGHPKSDRVHGYTF
once	TRBJ1-5	TRBV2	15	NA	TGTGCCAGCTCCTTAGGGGCAGGGGCAAATCAGCCCCAGCATTTT	CASSLGAGANQPQHF
once	TRBJ2-1	TRBV6-5	15	TRBD2	TGTGCCAGCAAGCACGGGAGGTGGCCCTACAATGAGCAGTTCTTC	CASKHGRWPYNEQFF
once	TRBJ1-2	TRBV7-4	15	NA	TGTGCCAGCAGCCCACCAGGGAAGGGCGGGGATGGCTACACCTTC	CASSPPGKGGDGYTF
NA	TRBJ2-1	TRBV6-4	16	TRBD1	TGTGCCAGCAGCCACACCGCCGGGACAGGTCGCGGTGAGCAGTTCTTC	CASSHTAGTGRGEQFF
NA	TRBJ1-5	TRBV4-1	15	NA	TGCGCCAGCAGCCAAGATACGAGGGCCAATCAGCCCCAGCATTTT	CASSQDTRANQPQHF
NA	TRBJ1-1	TRBV7-4	17	TRBD1	TGTGCCAGCAGCGCCGACCGACAGGGGGCGTTAGACACTGAAGCTTTCTTT	CASSADRQGALDTEAFF
NA	TRBJ2-5	TRBV9	15	NA	TGTGCCAGCAGCGTACAGGCTGGGGCGAAAGAGACCCAGTACTTC	CASSVQAGAKETQYF
NA	TRBJ1-2	TRBV27	16	TRBD1	TGTGCCAGCAGTCTAGACAGGGGCAATGCTAACTATGGCTACACCTTC	CASSLDRGNANYGYTF
NA	TRBJ2-7	TRBV19	18	TRBD2	TGTGCCAGCAGTATACGACTAGCGGGAGGGCCGGGCTCCTACGAGCAGTACTTC	CASSIRLAGGPGSYEQYF
NA	TRBJ1-1	TRBV29-1	14	NA	TGCAGCGTTGAAGGGCACAGGATTGGCACTGAAGCTTTCTTT	CSVEGHRIGTEAFF
few	TRBJ2-7	TRBV7-9	15	TRBD2	TGTGCCAGCAGCTTTACTAGCGGGAGAGGGGACGAGCAGTACTTC	CASSFTSGRGDEQYF
NA	TRBJ2-3	TRBV30	15	TRBD2	TGTGCCTGGAAGGGACTAGCGGGAGGGCGAGATACGCAGTATTTT	CAWKGLAGGRDTQYF
NA	TRBJ2-1	TRBV9	15	TRBD1	TGTGCCAGCAGCGGAACAGGGGGATCCTACAATGAGCAGTTCTTC	CASSGTGGSYNEQFF
once	TRBJ1-5	TRBV7-6	19	TRBD1	TGTGCCAGCAGCCTAAAACCGTCCTACGGAGGGACAGGGGATCAGCCCCAGCATTTT	CASSLKPSYGGTGDQPQHF
few	TRBJ1-5	TRBV19	18	TRBD1	TGTGCCAGTAGTATCCGGGACAGGGAGGGCCGGAGCAATCAGCCCCAGCATTTT	CASSIRDREGRSNQPQHF
NA	TRBJ2-7	TRBV27	17	TRBD1	TGTGCCAGCAGTTTATGGTTCGCGGGACAGGGCGCCTACGAGCAGTACTTC	CASSLWFAGQGAYEQYF
NA	TRBJ2-7	TRBV5-8	17	NA	TGTGCCAGCAGCTTGTTGGCCCCCAGGGTGGGATCGAACGAGCAGTACTTC	CASSLLAPRVGSNEQYF
NA	TRBJ2-5	TRBV28	17	TRBD1	TGTGCCAGCAGTTTATCCGGACAGGGAGGTGTCCAAGAGACCCAGTACTTC	CASSLSGQGGVQETQYF
NA	TRBJ1-6	TRBV18	17	TRBD1	TGTGCCAGCTCACGGGACAGAATAGACACCTATAATTCACCCCTCCACTTT	CASSRDRIDTYNSPLHF
NA	TRBJ1-1	TRBV19	16	TRBD1	TGTGCCAGTAGTCAACGATCGGACAGGGAACGCACTGAAGCTTTCTTT	CASSQRSDRERTEAFF
NA	TRBJ2-1	TRBV27	15	TRBD2	TGTGCCAGCGTTAAGCGGGAGTCAAACTACAATGAGCAGTTCTTC	CASVKRESNYNEQFF
NA	TRBJ1-4	TRBV25-1	11	NA	TGTGCCAGCGAGCAGGGGAGGGAACTGTTTTTT	CASEQGRELFF
NA	TRBJ1-2	TRBV28	11	NA	TGTGCCAGCAGCCCCAGGAAAGGCTACACCTTC	CASSPRKGYTF
NA	TRBJ1-2	TRBV4-1	16	TRBD1	TGCGCCAGCAGCCCCTCTTTACCGGGACAGGGGGCGGGCTACACCTTC	CASSPSLPGQGAGYTF
once	TRBJ2-3	TRBV12-5	12	NA	TGTGCTAGCGCGCTTCAACGCAATACGCAGTATTTT	CASALQRNTQYF
NA	TRBJ1-1	TRBV2	12	TRBD1	TGTGCCGGGAGATCCGGGACAGCTGAAGCTTTCTTT	CAGRSGTAEAFF
NA	TRBJ2-3	TRBV28	12	NA	TGTGCCAGCAGCCGTAAGCCAGATACGCAGTATTTT	CASSRKPDTQYF
once	TRBJ2-7	TRBV11-1	14	TRBD1	TGTGCCAGCAGCACCGACAGGGAATTCTACGAGCAGTACTTC	CASSTDREFYEQYF
NA	TRBJ2-3	TRBV7-9	19	NA	TGTGCCAGCAGCTTAGGGGTAGGTGGGGGGGGCCGGGGCACAGATACGCAGTATTTT	CASSLGVGGGGRGTDTQYF
once	TRBJ1-2	TRBV5-8	14	NA	TGTGCCAGCAGCTTCGCTAACCCCACCTATGGCTACACCTTC	CASSFANPTYGYTF
few	TRBJ2-1	TRBV5-6	13	NA	TGTGCCAGCAGCTTGAGCAGGGGAAATGAGCAGTTCTTC	CASSLSRGNEQFF
NA	TRBJ2-7	TRBV4-3	16	TRBD2	TGCGCCAGCAGCCAAGAGAATGCTAGCGGGAGGACCGAGCAGTACTTC	CASSQENASGRTEQYF
NA	TRBJ2-7	TRBV11-2	16	TRBD2	TGTGCCAGCAGCGAACTAGCGGGAATAGTATCCTACGAGCAGTACTTC	CASSELAGIVSYEQYF
NA	TRBJ2-7	TRBV6-5	15	NA	TGTGCCAGCAGTTACAGAGACAGCTACTCCTACGAGCAGTACTTC	CASSYRDSYSYEQYF
NA	TRBJ1-1	TRBV6-1	14	NA	TGTGCCAGCAGTGAAGCGAGGCCGAACACTGAAGCTTTCTTT	CASSEARPNTEAFF
NA	TRBJ2-5	TRBV12-5	15	TRBD2	TGTGCTAGTGGACTAACTAGCGGGAGTGGAGAGACCCAGTACTTC	CASGLTSGSGETQYF
NA	TRBJ1-5	TRBV5-1	14	TRBD1	TGCGCCAGCAGCTTAGGGGGCAAAGATCAGCCCCAGCATTTT	CASSLGGKDQPQHF